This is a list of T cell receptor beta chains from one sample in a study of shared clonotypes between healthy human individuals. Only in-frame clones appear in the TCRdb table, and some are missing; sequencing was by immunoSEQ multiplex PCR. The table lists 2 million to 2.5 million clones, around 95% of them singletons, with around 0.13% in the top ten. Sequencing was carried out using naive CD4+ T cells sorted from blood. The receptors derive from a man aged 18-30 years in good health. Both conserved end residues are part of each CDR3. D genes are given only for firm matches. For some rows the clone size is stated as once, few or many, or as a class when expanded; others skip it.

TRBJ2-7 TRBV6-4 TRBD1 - TGTGCCCCCTACAGGGGGCGAACCTACGAGCAGTACTTC CAPYRGRTYEQYF
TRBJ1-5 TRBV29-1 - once TGCAGCGTTGAAGGGGGGCCCGGGACGGATAGCAATCAGCCCCAGCATTTT CSVEGGPGTDSNQPQHF
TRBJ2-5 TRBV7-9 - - TGTGCCAGCAGCTTAGTGGCAGGGGTAACAGAGACCCAGTACTTC CASSLVAGVTETQYF
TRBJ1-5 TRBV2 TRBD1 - TGTGCAAGCGTCAGGGGGGGCGGTCAGCCCCAGCATTTT CASVRGGGQPQHF
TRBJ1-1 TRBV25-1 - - TGTGCCAGCGGTCGAGCAGGGTTAGGGGGCACTGAAGCTTTCTTT CASGRAGLGGTEAFF
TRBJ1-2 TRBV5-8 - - TGTGCCAGCAGCTACAGGCTAGGGTTATATGGCTACACCTTC CASSYRLGLYGYTF
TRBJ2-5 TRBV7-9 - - TGTGCCAGCAGCTCAATGGGGACCCAGTACTTC CASSSMGTQYF
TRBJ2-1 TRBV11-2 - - TGTGCCAGCAGCTTAGGGGCTGACTACAATGAGCAGTTCTTC CASSLGADYNEQFF
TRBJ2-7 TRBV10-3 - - TGTGCCATCAGTGGAATGACGGAAGTCGAGCAGTACTTC CAISGMTEVEQYF
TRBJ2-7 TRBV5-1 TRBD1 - TGCGCCAGCAGCTTCGGACAGGGGGCAGTTGAGCAGTACTTC CASSFGQGAVEQYF
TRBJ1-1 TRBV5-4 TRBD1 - TGTGCCAGCAGCCCCGGACAGGGGGTGGGTGAAGCTTTCTTT CASSPGQGVGEAFF
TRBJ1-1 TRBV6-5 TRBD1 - TGTGCCAGCAGAGCTAGACAGGGGGTAGGGGCTTTCTTT CASRARQGVGAFF
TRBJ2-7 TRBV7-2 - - TGTGCCAGCAGCTTGACGATCTACGAGCAGTACTTC CASSLTIYEQYF
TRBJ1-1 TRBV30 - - TGTGCCTGGAGTGTAAACATTCGATGGACTGAAGCTTTCTTT CAWSVNIRWTEAFF
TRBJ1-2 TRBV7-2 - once TGTGCCAGCAGCTTCGGGGGGGACTATGGCTACACCTTC CASSFGGDYGYTF
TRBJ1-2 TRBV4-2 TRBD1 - TGTGCCAGCAGCCAGGGGACAGGGGGCCCTTATGGCTACACCTTC CASSQGTGGPYGYTF
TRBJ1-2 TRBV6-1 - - TGTGCCAGCAGTGAAGGAGGGGCTTATGGCTACACCTTC CASSEGGAYGYTF
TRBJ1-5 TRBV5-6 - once TGTGCCAGCAGCCTATCCCCCCAGGGCACTCAGCCCCAGCATTTT CASSLSPQGTQPQHF
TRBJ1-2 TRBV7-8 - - TGTGCCAGCAGCTTAGAAGGGTTCGGCTACACCTTC CASSLEGFGYTF
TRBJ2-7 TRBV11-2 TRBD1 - TGTGCCAGCCAGGGGGCAAAGATATACGAGCAGTACTTC CASQGAKIYEQYF
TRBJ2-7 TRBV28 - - TGTGCCAGCAGTTTACTCGGACACAAGGTTACCTACGAGCAGTACTTC CASSLLGHKVTYEQYF
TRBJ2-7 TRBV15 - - TGTGCCACCAGCAGAGAGCCCAGTTCCGTGAACGAGCAGTACTTC CATSREPSSVNEQYF
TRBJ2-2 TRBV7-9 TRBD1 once TGTGCCAGCAGCCACATGACAGGGGGCCCCGGGGAGCTGTTTTTT CASSHMTGGPGELFF
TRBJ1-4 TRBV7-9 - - TGTGCCAGCAGTCAGAGGGCAGCAACAACTAATGAAAAACTGTTTTTT CASSQRAATTNEKLFF
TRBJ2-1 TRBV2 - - TGTGCCAGCAGGGAGGATGAGCAGTTCTTC CASREDEQFF
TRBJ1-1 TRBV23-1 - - TGCGCCAGCAGTCAATGCGCGGGGCCTCGAGGCATGAACACTGAAGCTTTCTTT CASSQCAGPRGMNTEAFF
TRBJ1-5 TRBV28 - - TGTGCCAGCAGTTCCGGAGGCGTTTCCGGGGGCAGGGATCAGCCCCAGCATTTT CASSSGGVSGGRDQPQHF
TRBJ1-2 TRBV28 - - TGTGCCAGCGGAGTTCGCTATGGCTACACCTTC CASGVRYGYTF